This T cell receptor (beta chain) was retrieved from a study of blood T cells in healthy people across ages. Study observations and caveats: Possibly, changes in expanded clonotypes were confounded because donor CMV status was unknown. TCR beta diversity per million T cells fell roughly linearly with age.

The V gene's germline CDR1 is SQVTM and CDR2 ANQGSEA. This CDR3 comprises 11 residues. This clonotype was seen only a few times. Its target is unknown. Being one base from a much bigger clone, this may be a read error. A second PCR, run for roughly 7 to 12 cycles, used a sample-barcoded 5' primer plus a J-beta primer mix. The study obtained at least 3 million CDR3-containing paired-end reads from every sample. Each CDR3 protein gets one entry after TCRdb re-called the 5' RACE reads with MiXCR. The data contain about 780,000 distinct CDR3 sequences, roughly 46% of them seen just once; the ten biggest clones take up around 18%. Those donating, healthy Caucasian individuals from Russia, were aged roughly 6 to 90.

This clonotype was obtained from a man aged 80 or over in good health. The J gene is TRBJ2-7, the V gene TRBV29-1; D is uncertain. Sequenced sample: blood. The CDR3 loop is CSGELSYEQYF. CDR3 DNA: TGCAGCGGTGAACTGTCCTACGAGCAGTACTTC.